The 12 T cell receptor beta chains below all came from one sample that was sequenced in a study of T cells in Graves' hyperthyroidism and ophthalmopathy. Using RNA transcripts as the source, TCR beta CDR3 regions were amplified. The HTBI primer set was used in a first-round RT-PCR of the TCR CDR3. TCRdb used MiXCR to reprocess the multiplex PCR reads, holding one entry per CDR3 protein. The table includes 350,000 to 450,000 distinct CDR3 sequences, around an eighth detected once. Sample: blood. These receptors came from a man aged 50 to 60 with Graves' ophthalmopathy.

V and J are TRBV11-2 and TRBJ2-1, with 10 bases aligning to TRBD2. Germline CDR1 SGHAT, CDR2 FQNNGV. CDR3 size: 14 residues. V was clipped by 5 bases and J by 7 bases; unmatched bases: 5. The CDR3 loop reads CASSRAGGPNEQFF. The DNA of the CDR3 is TGTGCCAGCAGCAGAGCGGGAGGGCCTAATGAGCAGTTCTTC.

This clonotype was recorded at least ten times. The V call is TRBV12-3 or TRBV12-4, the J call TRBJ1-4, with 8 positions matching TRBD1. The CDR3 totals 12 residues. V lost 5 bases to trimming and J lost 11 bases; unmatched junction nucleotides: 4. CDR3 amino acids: CASSRQGNKLFF. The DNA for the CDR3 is TGTGCCAGCAGTAGACAGGGGAACAAACTGTTTTTT.

CDR3 loop: CASRGDYGTLRDTGELFF. The CDR3 coding sequence is TGTGCCAGCAGGGGGGATTATGGGACCCTTCGAGACACCGGGGAGCTGTTTTTT. The J gene is TRBJ2-2, the V gene TRBV28; D is possibly TRBD1 or TRBD2 (5 bases each). Between the trimmed V and J ends, which lost 6 bases and 3 bases, there was a span of 23 bases. CDR3 length: 18 residues. CDR1 and CDR2 (germline): MDHEN, SYDVKM. Supplemented by reference TRBV28 and TRBJ2-2, the full variable domain reads DVKVTQSSRYLVKRTGEKVFLECVQDMDHENMFWYRQDPGLGLRLIYFSYDVKMKEKGDIPEGYSVSREKKERFSLILESASTNQTSMYLCASRGDYGTLRDTGELFFGEGSRLTVL.

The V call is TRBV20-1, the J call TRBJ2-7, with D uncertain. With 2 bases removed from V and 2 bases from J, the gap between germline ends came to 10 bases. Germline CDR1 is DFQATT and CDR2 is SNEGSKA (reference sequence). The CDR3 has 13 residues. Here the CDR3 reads CSARPSRTYEQYF. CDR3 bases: TGCAGTGCTAGACCTTCTAGGACCTACGAGCAGTACTTC.

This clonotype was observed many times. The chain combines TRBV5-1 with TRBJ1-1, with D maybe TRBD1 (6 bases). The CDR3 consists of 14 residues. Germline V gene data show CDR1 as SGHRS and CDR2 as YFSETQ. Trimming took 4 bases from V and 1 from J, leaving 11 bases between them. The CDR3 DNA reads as TGCGCCAGCAGCCCGTGGACAGAGAACACTGAAGCTTTCTTT. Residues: CASSPWTENTEAFF.

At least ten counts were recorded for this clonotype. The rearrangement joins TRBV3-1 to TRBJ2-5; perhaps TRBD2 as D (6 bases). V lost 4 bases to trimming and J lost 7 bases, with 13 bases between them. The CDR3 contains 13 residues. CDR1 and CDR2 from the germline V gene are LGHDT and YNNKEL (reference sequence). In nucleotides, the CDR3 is TGTGCCAGCAGCCGCGTTCCGGAGGGGACCCAGTACTTC. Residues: CASSRVPEGTQYF.

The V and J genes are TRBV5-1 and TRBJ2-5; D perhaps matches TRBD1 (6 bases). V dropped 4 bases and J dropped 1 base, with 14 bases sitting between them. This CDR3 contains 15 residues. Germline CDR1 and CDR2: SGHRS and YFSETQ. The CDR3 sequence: CASSRGRGRQETQYF. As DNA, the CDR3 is TGCGCCAGCAGCCGCGGCAGGGGACGCCAAGAGACCCAGTACTTC.

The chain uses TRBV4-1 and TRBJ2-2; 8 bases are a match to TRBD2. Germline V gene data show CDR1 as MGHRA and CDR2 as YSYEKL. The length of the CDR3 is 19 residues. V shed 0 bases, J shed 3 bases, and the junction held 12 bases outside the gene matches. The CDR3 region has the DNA TGCGCCAGCAGCCAAGATACCTCAGGGGCGGGAGGAGACACCGGGGAGCTGTTTTTT. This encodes CASSQDTSGAGGDTGELFF.

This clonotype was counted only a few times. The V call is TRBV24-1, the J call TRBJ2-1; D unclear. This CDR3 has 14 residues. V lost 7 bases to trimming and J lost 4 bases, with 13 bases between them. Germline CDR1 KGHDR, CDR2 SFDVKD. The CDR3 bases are TGTGCCACCAGCTCCCCTCCGGGTTACAATGAGCAGTTCTTC. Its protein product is CATSSPPGYNEQFF.

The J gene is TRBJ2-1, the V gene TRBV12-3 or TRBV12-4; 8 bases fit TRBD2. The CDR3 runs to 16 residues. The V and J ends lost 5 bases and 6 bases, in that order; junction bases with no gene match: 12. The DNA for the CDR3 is TGTGCCAGCAGTACACGAAGCGGGAGCGGGATCAATGAGCAGTTCTTC. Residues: CASSTRSGSGINEQFF.

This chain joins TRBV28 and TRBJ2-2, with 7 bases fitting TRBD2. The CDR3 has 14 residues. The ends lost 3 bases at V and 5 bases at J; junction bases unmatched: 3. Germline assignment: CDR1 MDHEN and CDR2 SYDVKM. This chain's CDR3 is CASSFVGGTGELFF. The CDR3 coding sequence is TGTGCCAGCAGTTTCGTCGGGGGGACCGGGGAGCTGTTTTTT.

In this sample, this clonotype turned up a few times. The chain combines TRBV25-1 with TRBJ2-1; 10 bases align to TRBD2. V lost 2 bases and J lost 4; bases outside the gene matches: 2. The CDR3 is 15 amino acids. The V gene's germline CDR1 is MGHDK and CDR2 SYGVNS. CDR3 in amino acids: CASSEIAGGYNEQFF. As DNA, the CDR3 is TGTGCCAGCAGTGAAATAGCGGGAGGATACAATGAGCAGTTCTTC.